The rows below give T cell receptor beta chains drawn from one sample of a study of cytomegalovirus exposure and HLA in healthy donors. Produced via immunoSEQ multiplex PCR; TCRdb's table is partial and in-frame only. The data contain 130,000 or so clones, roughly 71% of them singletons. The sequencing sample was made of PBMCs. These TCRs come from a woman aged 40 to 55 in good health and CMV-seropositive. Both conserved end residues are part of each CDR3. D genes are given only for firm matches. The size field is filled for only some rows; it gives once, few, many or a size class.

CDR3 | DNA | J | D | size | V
CASRAGTGGAYGYTF | TGTGCCAGCAGGGCGGGGACAGGGGGAGCCTATGGCTACACCTTC | TRBJ1-2 | TRBD1 | NA | TRBV7-2
CASSYSKQANTEAFF | TGTGCCAGCAGTTACTCGAAACAGGCAAACACTGAAGCTTTCTTT | TRBJ1-1 | NA | NA | TRBV6-5
CATLTGDQPQHF | TGTGCCACCTTGACAGGGGATCAGCCCCAGCATTTT | TRBJ1-5 | TRBD1 | NA | TRBV28
CASSPRQGADGANVLTF | TGTGCCAGCAGCCCCAGACAGGGGGCGGACGGGGCCAACGTCCTGACTTTC | TRBJ2-6 | TRBD1 | NA | TRBV7-6
CASRGSGELFF | TGTGCCAGCAGGGGCTCCGGGGAGCTGTTTTTT | TRBJ2-2 | NA | NA | TRBV6-5
CASSLLAAPSYEQYF | TGTGCCAGCAGCCTGCTAGCGGCCCCCTCCTACGAGCAGTACTTC | TRBJ2-7 | TRBD2 | NA | TRBV13
CASSPGQVREQYF | TGCGCCAGCAGCCCGGGACAGGTCCGCGAGCAGTACTTC | TRBJ2-7 | TRBD1 | once | TRBV5-1
CASSSGLAGDNTQYF | TGTGCCAGCAGCTCGGGACTAGCGGGAGATAATACGCAGTATTTT | TRBJ2-3 | TRBD2 | NA | TRBV9
CASSEPGTTGF | TGTGCCAGCAGTGAACCGGGGACAACGGGTTTC | TRBJ2-7 | NA | NA | TRBV2
CASSLEPSGAYTQYF | TGTGCCAGCAGCTTAGAGCCTAGCGGGGCCTATACGCAGTATTTT | TRBJ2-3 | TRBD2 | NA | TRBV7-9
CASSFRPRSTEAFF | TGTGCCAGCAGCTTTCGGCCGAGGAGCACTGAAGCTTTCTTT | TRBJ1-1 | NA | NA | TRBV7-2
CASSPGQGFNTEAFF | TGCGCCAGCAGCCCCGGACAGGGTTTCAACACTGAAGCTTTCTTT | TRBJ1-1 | TRBD1 | NA | TRBV5-1
CASSLGQGNGEQYF | TGTGCCAGCAGCTTGGGGCAGGGAAATGGCGAGCAGTACTTC | TRBJ2-7 | NA | NA | TRBV5-8
CASSRPGQTSDEQYF | TGTGCCAGCAGCCGGCCCGGACAGACTAGCGACGAGCAGTACTTC | TRBJ2-7 | TRBD2 | NA | TRBV7-8
CASSLGQGAWDTQYF | TGTGCCAGCAGTCTTGGACAGGGGGCTTGGGATACGCAGTATTTT | TRBJ2-3 | TRBD1 | NA | TRBV2
CASSQEAGGQNEQFF | TGTGCCAGCAGCCAAGAAGCGGGGGGGCAGAATGAGCAGTTCTTC | TRBJ2-1 | TRBD2 | NA | TRBV4-2
CASGGTARGYTF | TGTGCCAGTGGTGGGACAGCCAGAGGCTACACCTTC | TRBJ1-2 | TRBD1 | NA | TRBV19
CASSLDRGTEAFF | TGCGCCAGCAGCCTCGACAGGGGGACTGAAGCTTTCTTT | TRBJ1-1 | TRBD1 | NA | TRBV4-3